Below, 23 T cell receptor beta chains from the same sample are listed, as sequenced in a study of blood T cell repertoires in COVID-19. Using immunoSEQ multiplex PCR, the repertoire was profiled, and TCRdb retains in-frame clones only, with some absent. The sample consists of about 300,000 clones, 90% of them appearing once. Sequencing was done on a sample of peripheral blood. The receptors come from a woman aged 25 to 39 with COVID-19, enrolled during active disease.

The genes are TRBV6-5 and TRBJ2-5, with a possible D match to TRBD2 (6 bases). The CDR3 runs 14 residues. Trimming stripped 4 bases from V and 3 bases from J, with 12 bases between. Germline V gene sequence: CDR1 MNHEY, CDR2 SVGAGI. CDR3 sequence reads: CASSFRDWEETQYF. CDR3 bases: TGTGCCAGCAGTTTTAGGGACTGGGAAGAGACCCAGTACTTC.

The chain links TRBV5-4 to TRBJ1-2; D uncertain. V gave up 4 bases and J gave up 8 bases, with 18 bases separating them. Germline lookup yields CDR1 SGHNT and CDR2 YYREEE (reference sequence). CDR3 length: 14 amino acids. The CDR3 DNA follows: TGTGCCAGCAGCCACACGACAATTGAGGGCGGCTACACCTTC. This translates into CASSHTTIEGGYTF.

V usage is TRBV5-6 and J usage is TRBJ1-6, with D possibly TRBD1 on 6 matching bases. This CDR3 spans 15 amino acids. The germline V and J ends were trimmed by 0 bases and 9 bases, with 13 bases remaining between them. CDR1 SGHDT and CDR2 YYEEEE come from the germline V gene. CDR3 amino acids: CASSLERGSGSPLHF. DNA of the CDR3: TGTGCCAGCAGCTTGGAAAGGGGGTCGGGTTCACCCCTCCACTTT.

The J gene is TRBJ1-6, the V gene TRBV10-3; 7 bases map to TRBD1. V dropped 9 bases and J dropped 10; count of bases not matched to a gene: 12. Germline CDR1 reads ENHRY; CDR2 reads SYGVKD. The CDR3 is 14 residues long. The CDR3 spells CAIVRQGSGSPLHF. CDR3 in DNA: TGTGCCATAGTGAGACAGGGCTCGGGCTCACCCCTCCACTTT.

This clone was detected only once. The V and J genes are TRBV4-2 and TRBJ2-3; 7 nucleotides match TRBD2. Germline assignment: CDR1 LGHNA and CDR2 YNFKEQ. The CDR3 runs 16 residues. The junction had 6 bases not matched to a gene; V was cut back by 1 base and J by 2 bases. CDR3 nucleotide sequence: TGTGCCAGCAGCCAAGTCGCGGGAGTAGTCACAGATACGCAGTATTTT. As protein: CASSQVAGVVTDTQYF.

The chain couples TRBV28 to TRBJ1-1; a possible D gene is TRBD1 (6 bases). Germline lookup yields CDR1 MDHEN and CDR2 SYDVKM. CDR3 size: 13 residues. Trimming removed 7 bases from V and 0 bases from J, with 9 bases in between. For the CDR3, the DNA is TGTGCCAGCAACACAGGGTTGAACACTGAAGCTTTCTTT. This sequence encodes CASNTGLNTEAFF.

On this clone itself: The same CDR3 can be traced to other DNA sequences in this sample. The chain uses TRBV9 and TRBJ2-7, with 8 bases lining up with TRBD2. Germline assignment: CDR1 SGDLS and CDR2 YYNGEE. The trim removed 0 bases at V and 3 bases at J, leaving 2 bases unmatched. The CDR3 length is 14 residues. The CDR3 sequence: CASSVDGRGYEQYF. The CDR3 nucleotides read TGTGCCAGCAGCGTAGACGGGAGGGGCTACGAGCAGTACTTC.

This rearrangement joins TRBV29-1 to TRBJ2-3; TRBD2 aligns across 9 bases. The CDR3 has 15 residues. Germline V lookup: CDR1 SQVTM, CDR2 ANQGSEA. J was trimmed by 2 bases and V by 3 bases; bases with no gene match: 6. Written as DNA, the CDR3 is TGCAGCGTTGATGGACTAGCGCCAAACACAGATACGCAGTATTTT. Translating gives CSVDGLAPNTDTQYF.

The chain employs TRBV9 and TRBJ1-2, with a tentative D call TRBD1 (5 bases). V shed 4 bases and J shed 5 bases, with 15 bases lying between them. Per germline, CDR1 SGDLS and CDR2 YYNGEE. The CDR3 length is 14 residues. The CDR3 is CASSLDSAGYGYTF. The CDR3 DNA reads as TGTGCCAGCAGCCTCGACTCGGCAGGGTATGGCTACACCTTC.

The chain couples TRBV5-4 to TRBJ2-1; D might be TRBD2 (6 bases). Germline V CDR1 and CDR2: SGHNT, YYREEE (reference sequence). The CDR3 spans 15 residues. Trimming removed 4 bases from V and 2 bases from J, with 13 bases in between. CDR3 amino acids: CASSHYSGPYNEQFF. In DNA, the CDR3 is TGTGCCAGCAGCCACTATAGCGGACCCTACAATGAGCAGTTCTTC. Drawing the rest from reference TRBV5-4 and TRBJ2-1, the complete variable domain is ETGVTQSPTHLIKTRGQQVTLRCSSQSGHNTVSWYQQALGQGPQFIFQYYREEENGRGNFPPRFSGLQFPNYSSELNVNALELDDSALYLCASSHYSGPYNEQFFGPGTRLTVL.

The DNA for the CDR3 is TGTGCCAGCAGCTTTAACAGGGACGGGGAGACCCAGTACTTC. Amino acids: CASSFNRDGETQYF. The chain is built from TRBV7-2 and TRBJ2-5; tentative D call: TRBD1 (6 bases). V was pared by 3 bases and J by 5 bases, with 13 bases between. Germline CDR1 and CDR2: SGHTA and FQGNSA. The CDR3 extends over 14 amino acids.

The genes are TRBV5-1 and TRBJ2-1; 16 nucleotides match TRBD2. Looked up from germline, CDR1 is SGHRS and CDR2 is YFSETQ. The CDR3 sequence is 18 residues long. V lost 3 bases to trimming and J lost 0 bases; unmatched junction nucleotides: 3. The CDR3 DNA is TGCGCCAGCAGCTCGGGACTAGCGGGAGGGCCCTCCTACAATGAGCAGTTCTTC. This sequence encodes CASSSGLAGGPSYNEQFF.

V and J are TRBV19 and TRBJ1-1; 7 nucleotides match TRBD1. Germline V CDR1 and CDR2: LNHDA, SQIVND (reference sequence). This CDR3 region has 18 residues. V dropped 3 bases and J dropped 2; count of bases not matched to a gene: 15. CDR3 region: CASSILGQEQVVNTEAFF. The CDR3 DNA reads TGTGCCAGTAGTATCCTTGGACAGGAGCAAGTGGTTAACACTGAAGCTTTCTTT.

The V and J genes are TRBV7-3 and TRBJ2-7; TRBD2 matches 16 bases. The CDR3 is made up of 18 amino acids. The ends lost 2 bases at V and 3 bases at J; junction bases unmatched: 7. Germline loops: CDR1 SGHTA, CDR2 FQGTGA. The CDR3 loop is CASSLDLGLAGGGYEQYF. In nucleotides, the CDR3 is TGTGCCAGCAGCTTAGATTTGGGACTAGCGGGAGGGGGCTACGAGCAGTACTTC.

The chain employs TRBV5-6 and TRBJ2-7; D is possibly TRBD1 (6 bases). This CDR3 region has 13 residues. The V gene lost 4 bases and the J gene lost 3 bases, with 11 bases spanning the gap. CDR1 SGHDT and CDR2 YYEEEE come from the germline V gene. CDR3 nucleotides: TGTGCCAGCAGCCCGGACAGTTTCTACGAGCAGTACTTC. It specifies CASSPDSFYEQYF. The entire variable domain, with the rest obtained from reference TRBV5-6 and TRBJ2-7, is as follows: DAGVTQSPTHLIKTRGQQVTLRCSPKSGHDTVSWYQQALGQGPQFIFQYYEEEERQRGNFPDRFSGHQFPNYSSELNVNALLLGDSALYLCASSPDSFYEQYFGPGTRLTVT.

This clone turned up a few times. The chain couples TRBV10-3 to TRBJ1-5; D is undetermined. Trimming cost V 7 bases and J 4 bases, with 14 bases left between them. CDR1 and CDR2 (germline): ENHRY, SYGVKD. The CDR3 is 14 residues long. DNA of the CDR3: TGTGCCATCAAGGCTGGGCAGGATAATCAGCCCCAGCATTTT. It codes for CAIKAGQDNQPQHF.

The chain carries TRBV7-2 and TRBJ2-7, with 11 bases that match TRBD2. V lost 5 bases to trimming and J lost 0 bases; unmatched junction nucleotides: 12. From germline, CDR1 is SGHTA and CDR2 FQGNSA. The CDR3 covers 18 residues. CDR3 sequence reads: CASSRRGTSGGSSYEQYF. The DNA of the CDR3 is TGTGCCAGCAGCCGCAGGGGGACTAGCGGAGGAAGCTCCTACGAGCAGTACTTC.

CDR3 amino acids: CASSVGGSLAGGEETQYF. In DNA form, the CDR3 reads TGTGCCAGCAGCGTAGGAGGGTCATTAGCGGGAGGGGAAGAGACCCAGTACTTC. The J gene is TRBJ2-5, the V gene TRBV9, with TRBD2 identical over 11 bases. The J segment lost 3 bases and the V segment lost 0 bases, leaving 10 bases of the junction unmatched. The CDR3 sequence is 18 residues long. The germline CDR1 and CDR2 sequences are SGDLS and YYNGEE.

V is TRBV30 and J is TRBJ1-1, with D unresolved. Trimming stripped 0 bases from V and 5 bases from J, with 13 bases between. Germline V gene lookup returns CDR1 GTSNPN and CDR2 SVGIG (reference sequence). The CDR3 has 14 residues. The CDR3: CAWSVLLGGTEAFF. For the CDR3, the DNA is TGTGCCTGGAGTGTACTATTGGGAGGGACTGAAGCTTTCTTT.

This clone was detected once. The J gene is TRBJ1-2, the V gene TRBV29-1, with D possibly TRBD1 on 5 matching bases. The length of the CDR3 is 15 residues. The germline V and J ends were trimmed by 2 bases and 4 bases, with 17 bases remaining between them. Germline-derived CDR1 and CDR2 are SQVTM and ANQGSEA. CDR3 DNA: TGCAGCGTTGAATTCCAGGGCGCGTGGAGCTATGGCTACACCTTC. As protein: CSVEFQGAWSYGYTF.

J is TRBJ2-2 and V is TRBV6-2 or TRBV6-3; 7 bases map to TRBD2. CDR3 length: 16 residues. V lost 4 bases, J lost 4 bases, and 9 bases stayed unmatched. Germline lookup yields CDR1 MNHEY and CDR2 SVGEGT. The CDR3 coding sequence is TGTGCCAGCAGTTCATCGAGCGGGGTGATCACCGGGGAGCTGTTTTTT. It is translated as CASSSSSGVITGELFF.

The rearrangement joins TRBV6-5 to TRBJ2-2, with D uncertain. This CDR3 has 15 residues. Germline-derived CDR1 and CDR2 are MNHEY and SVGAGI. Trimming took off 4 bases at V and 5 bases at J, with 14 bases between the two ends. The chain's CDR3 is CASSFDSSSTGELFF. The CDR3 DNA follows: TGTGCCAGCAGTTTCGACTCGAGTAGTACCGGGGAGCTGTTTTTT.

This clone was detected once. The chain recombines TRBV28 with TRBJ2-1; 9 nucleotides align to TRBD1. Germline V lookup: CDR1 MDHEN, CDR2 SYDVKM. J gave up 4 bases and V 10 bases, and 11 bases lay outside the gene matches. The CDR3 length is 15 residues. CDR3 loop: CATMPGDRVYNEQFF. CDR3 sequence (DNA): TGTGCCACCATGCCCGGGGACAGGGTGTACAATGAGCAGTTCTTC.